Detailed here is one T cell receptor beta chain. Its specificity is unknown. This specimen comes from a study of cytomegalovirus exposure and HLA in healthy donors. 60 Vbeta and 13 Jbeta primers were used in PCR. Using immunoSEQ multiplex PCR, the repertoire was profiled, and TCRdb retains in-frame clones only, with some absent. Its listing shows tens of thousands of clones. General study results and limits: Association with HLA alleles at 0.05 false discovery rate was found for roughly 17,000 TCR beta sequences in a later analysis. Only CMV serostatus was available as immune exposure information. Most TCRs appeared rarely, but some public TCRs recurred in many donors. There were several of the most significant clusters that appeared linked to common viral pathogens in a later analysis.

Specimen: PBMCs. This receptor was obtained from a female donor in good health and CMV-seronegative.

The CDR3 DNA is TGTGCCAGCAGCGGCGGCCAGTTGCAGTATTTT. As protein: CASSGGQLQYF. This chain uses TRBV9 with TRBJ2-3; no clear D. V lost 3 bases to trimming and J lost 11 bases, with 10 bases between them. CDR1 is SGDLS, CDR2 YYNGEE, per germline. CDR3 length equals 11 residues.